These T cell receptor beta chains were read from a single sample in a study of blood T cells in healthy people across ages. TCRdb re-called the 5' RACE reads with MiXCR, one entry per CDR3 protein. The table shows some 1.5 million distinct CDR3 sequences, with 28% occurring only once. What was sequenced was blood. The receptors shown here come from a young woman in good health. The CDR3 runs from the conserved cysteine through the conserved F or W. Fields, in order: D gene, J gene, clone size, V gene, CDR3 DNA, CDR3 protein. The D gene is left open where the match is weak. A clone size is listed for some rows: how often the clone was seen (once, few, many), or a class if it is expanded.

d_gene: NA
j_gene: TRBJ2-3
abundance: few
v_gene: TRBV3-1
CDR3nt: TGTGCCAGCAGCCAACAAACAGGGAAGGGTACAGATACGCAGTATTTT
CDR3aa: CASSQQTGKGTDTQYF

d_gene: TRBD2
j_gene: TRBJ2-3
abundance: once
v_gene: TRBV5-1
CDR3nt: TGCGCCAGCAGCTTGACTCCTGGGCTACGGGGGGCAGATACGCAGTATTTT
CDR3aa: CASSLTPGLRGADTQYF

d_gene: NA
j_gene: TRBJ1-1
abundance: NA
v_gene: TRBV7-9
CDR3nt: TGTGCCAGCAGCTCCGGGCAGATAAAAGCTTTCTTT
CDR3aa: CASSSGQIKAFF

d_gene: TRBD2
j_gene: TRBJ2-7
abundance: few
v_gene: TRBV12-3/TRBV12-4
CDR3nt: TGTGCCAGCATGGGGGGAGGGCCCAAAGAGCAGTACTTC
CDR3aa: CASMGGGPKEQYF

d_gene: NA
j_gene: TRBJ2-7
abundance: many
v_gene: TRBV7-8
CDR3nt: TGTGCCAGCAGCGTGACGGATTCCTACGAGCAGTACTTC
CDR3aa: CASSVTDSYEQYF

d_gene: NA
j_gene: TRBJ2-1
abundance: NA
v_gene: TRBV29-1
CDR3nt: TGCAGCGTTGAAGGGGCCTCACAGGAGCAGTTCTTC
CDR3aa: CSVEGASQEQFF

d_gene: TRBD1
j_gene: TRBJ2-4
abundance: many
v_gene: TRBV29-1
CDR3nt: TGCAGCGGAGCATATCCCGGGACAGGGGCGAACATTCAGTACTTC
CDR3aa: CSGAYPGTGANIQYF

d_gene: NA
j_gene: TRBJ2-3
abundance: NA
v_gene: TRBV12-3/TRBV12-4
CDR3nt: TGTGCCAGCAGTGGGGACGCTGATATGCAATATTTT
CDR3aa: CASSGDADMQYF

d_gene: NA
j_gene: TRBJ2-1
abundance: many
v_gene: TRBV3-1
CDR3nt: TGTGCCAGCAGCCGTCGGAACAATGAGCAGTTCTTC
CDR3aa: CASSRRNNEQFF

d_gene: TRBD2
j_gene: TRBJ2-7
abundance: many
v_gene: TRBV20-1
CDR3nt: TGCAGTGCATGGGGGACTAGCGGGGACTACGAGCAGTACTTC
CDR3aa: CSAWGTSGDYEQYF

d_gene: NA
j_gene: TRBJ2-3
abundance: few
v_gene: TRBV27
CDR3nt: TGTGCCAGCAGTCTACGTCAGGGCTGGACGCAGTATTTT
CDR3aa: CASSLRQGWTQYF

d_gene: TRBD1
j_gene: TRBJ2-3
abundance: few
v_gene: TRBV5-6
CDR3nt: TGTGCCAGCAGTGCCGGACAGGGTATGCCAGATACGCAGTATTTT
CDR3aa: CASSAGQGMPDTQYF

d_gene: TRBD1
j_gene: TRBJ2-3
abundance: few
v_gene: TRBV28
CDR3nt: TGTGCCAGCAGTTACGGACAGGGCCTCACAGATACGCAGTATTTT
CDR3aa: CASSYGQGLTDTQYF

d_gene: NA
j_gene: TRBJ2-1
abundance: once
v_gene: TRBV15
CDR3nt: TGTGCCACCAGCAGAGAGGGGGCTGGTTACAATGAGCAGTTCTTC
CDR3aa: CATSREGAGYNEQFF

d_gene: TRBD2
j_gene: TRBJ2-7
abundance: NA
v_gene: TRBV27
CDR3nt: TGTGCCAGCAGGGCGCTAGCGGGAGAACCCTCCTACGAGCAGTACTTC
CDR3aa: CASRALAGEPSYEQYF

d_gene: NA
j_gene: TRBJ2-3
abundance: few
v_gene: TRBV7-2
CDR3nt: TGTGCCAGCAGCCTCCTATCGACTAGGGCCACAGATACGCAGTATTTT
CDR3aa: CASSLLSTRATDTQYF

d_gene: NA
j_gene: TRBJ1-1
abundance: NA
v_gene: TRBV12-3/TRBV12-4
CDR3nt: TGTGCCAGCAGCATTGACTCAGCGAACACTGAAGCTTTCTTT
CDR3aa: CASSIDSANTEAFF

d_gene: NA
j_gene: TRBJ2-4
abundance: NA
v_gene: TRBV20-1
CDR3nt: TGCAGTGCAGCCCGGGGCCTATTAGCCAAAAACATTCAGTACTTC
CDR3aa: CSAARGLLAKNIQYF

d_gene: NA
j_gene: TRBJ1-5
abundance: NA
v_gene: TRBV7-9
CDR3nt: TGTGCCAGCAGCCAGGGACAAAATAGCAATCAGCCCCAGCATTTT
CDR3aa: CASSQGQNSNQPQHF

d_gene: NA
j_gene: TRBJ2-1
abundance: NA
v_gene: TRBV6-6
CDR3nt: TGTGCCACGCGCGGGCGTGAGCAGTTCTTC
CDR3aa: CATRGREQFF

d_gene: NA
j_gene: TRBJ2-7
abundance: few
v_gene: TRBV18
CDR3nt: TGTGCCAGCTCACCACAAGACACAGCCTACGAGCAGTACTTC
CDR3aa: CASSPQDTAYEQYF

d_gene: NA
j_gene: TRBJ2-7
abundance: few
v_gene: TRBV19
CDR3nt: TGTGCCAGTAGTATTAGGGGGAGCTCCTACGAGCAGTACTTC
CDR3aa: CASSIRGSSYEQYF

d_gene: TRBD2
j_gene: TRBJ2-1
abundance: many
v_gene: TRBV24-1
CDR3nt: TGTGCCACCAGTGACTCGAGGGGACTAGCGGGCCATGAGCAGTTCTTC
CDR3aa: CATSDSRGLAGHEQFF

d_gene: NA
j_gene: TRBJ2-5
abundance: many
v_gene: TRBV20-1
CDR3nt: TGCAGTGCTAGAGATGGCCTTCACCGGGAGACCCAGTACTTC
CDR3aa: CSARDGLHRETQYF

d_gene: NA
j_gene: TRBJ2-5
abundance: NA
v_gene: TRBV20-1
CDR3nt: TGCAGTGCTCTGACTAGAGATGGAGAGACCCGGTACTTC
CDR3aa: CSALTRDGETRYF

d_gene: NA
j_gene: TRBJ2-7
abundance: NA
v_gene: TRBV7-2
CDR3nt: TGTGCCAGCAAACCCGGGGGCGGGCCCTACGAGCAGTACTTC
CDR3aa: CASKPGGGPYEQYF

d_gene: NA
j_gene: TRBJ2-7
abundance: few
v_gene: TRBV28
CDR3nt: TGTGCCAGCAGTGGGGCGGAAAGCTCCTACGAGCAGTACTTC
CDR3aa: CASSGAESSYEQYF

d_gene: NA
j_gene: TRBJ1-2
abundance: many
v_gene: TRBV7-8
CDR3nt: TGTGCCAGCAGCTTAGGTGGGGGGGAGTATGGCTACACCTTC
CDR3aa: CASSLGGGEYGYTF

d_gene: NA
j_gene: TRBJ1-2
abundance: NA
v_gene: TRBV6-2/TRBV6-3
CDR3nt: TGTGCCAGCAGTTACTGGCGGGATCGGATTTCCTATGGCTACACCTTC
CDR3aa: CASSYWRDRISYGYTF

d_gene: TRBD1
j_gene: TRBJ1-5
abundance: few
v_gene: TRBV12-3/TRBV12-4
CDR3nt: TGTGCCAGCAGTACCAGGACAGGGGGAACTGGGCCCCAGCATTTT
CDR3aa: CASSTRTGGTGPQHF

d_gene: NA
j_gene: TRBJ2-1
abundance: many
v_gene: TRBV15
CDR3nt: TGTGCCACCAGCAGAGATCGAGGGATCAATAATGAGCAGTTCTTC
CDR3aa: CATSRDRGINNEQFF

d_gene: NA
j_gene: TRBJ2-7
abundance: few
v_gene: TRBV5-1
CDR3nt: TGCGCCAGCAGCTTGGGAGCGGACAGCCCCTACGAGCAGTACTTC
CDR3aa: CASSLGADSPYEQYF

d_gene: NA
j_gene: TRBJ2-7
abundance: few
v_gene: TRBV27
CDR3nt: TGTGCCAGCCGGGGGCAGGGGCTTTACGAGCAGTACTTC
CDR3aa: CASRGQGLYEQYF

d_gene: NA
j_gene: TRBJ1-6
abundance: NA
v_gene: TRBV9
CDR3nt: TGTGCCAGCAGCGTAGGGGGCTCTGTGAATTCATCCCTCCACTTT
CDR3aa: CASSVGGSVNSSLHF

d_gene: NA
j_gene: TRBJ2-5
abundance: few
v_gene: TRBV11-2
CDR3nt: TGTGCCAGCAGCTTAGGGACTACCGTAGAGACCCAGTACTTC
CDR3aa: CASSLGTTVETQYF

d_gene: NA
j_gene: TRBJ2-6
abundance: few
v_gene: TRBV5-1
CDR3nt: TGCGCCAGCGCGGGGAGCTCTGGGACCAACGTCCTGACTTTC
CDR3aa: CASAGSSGTNVLTF

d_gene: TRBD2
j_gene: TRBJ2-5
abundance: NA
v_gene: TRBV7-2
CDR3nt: TGTGCCAGCAGCGAACTATGGACTAGGGGTGAGACCCAGTACTTC
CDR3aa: CASSELWTRGETQYF

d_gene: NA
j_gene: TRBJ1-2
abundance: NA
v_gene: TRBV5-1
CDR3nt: TGCGCCAGCAGCGACACCCAGAGTAACTATGGCTACACCTTC
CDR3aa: CASSDTQSNYGYTF

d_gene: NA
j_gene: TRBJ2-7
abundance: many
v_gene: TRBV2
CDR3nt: TGTGCCAGCGGCGGCGGGGCGGGTAAGGAGCAGTACTTC
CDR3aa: CASGGGAGKEQYF

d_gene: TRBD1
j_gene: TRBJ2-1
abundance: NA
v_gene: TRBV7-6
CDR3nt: TGTGCCAGCAGCAAGACCGGGACAGGGAACAATGAGCAGTTCTTC
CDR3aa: CASSKTGTGNNEQFF

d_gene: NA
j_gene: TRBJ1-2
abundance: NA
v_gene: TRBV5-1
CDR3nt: TGTGCCAGCAGCCCCGAAGGGGGGAACTATGGCTACACCTTC
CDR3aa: CASSPEGGNYGYTF

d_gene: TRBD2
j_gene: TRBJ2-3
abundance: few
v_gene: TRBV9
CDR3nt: TGTGCCAGCAGCGTAGAAGGCCTAGCGGGCACAGATACGCAGTATTTT
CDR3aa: CASSVEGLAGTDTQYF

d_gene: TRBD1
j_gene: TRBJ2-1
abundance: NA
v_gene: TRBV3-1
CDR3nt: TGTGCCAGCAGCCAAGACCTAACAGGGGGTGAGCAGTTCTTC
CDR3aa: CASSQDLTGGEQFF

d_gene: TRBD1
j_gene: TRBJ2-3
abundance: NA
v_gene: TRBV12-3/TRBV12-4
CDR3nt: TGTGCCAGCATCCACCAGGGGGCCCTTAGCGCAGATACGCAGTATTTT
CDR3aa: CASIHQGALSADTQYF

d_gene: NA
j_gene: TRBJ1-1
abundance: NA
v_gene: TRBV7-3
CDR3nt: TGTGCCAGCAGCAAACCGGGAGCGAACACTGAAGCTTTCTTT
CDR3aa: CASSKPGANTEAFF

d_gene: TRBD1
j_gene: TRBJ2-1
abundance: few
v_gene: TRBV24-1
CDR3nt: TGTGCCACCCGAGGACAGGGGAACAATGAGCAGTTCTTC
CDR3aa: CATRGQGNNEQFF

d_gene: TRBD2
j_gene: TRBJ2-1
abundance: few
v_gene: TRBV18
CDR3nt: TGTGCCAGCTCACCACCGACTAGCGGGGGGACTAGCTCCTACAATGAGCAGTTCTTC
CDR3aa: CASSPPTSGGTSSYNEQFF

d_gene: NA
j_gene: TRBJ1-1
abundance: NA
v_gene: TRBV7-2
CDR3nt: TGTGCCAGCAGCGCCCGACAGGCCGCAAACACTGAAGCTTTCTTT
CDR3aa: CASSARQAANTEAFF

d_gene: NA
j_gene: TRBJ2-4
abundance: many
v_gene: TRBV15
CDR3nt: TGTGCCACCAGCAGAGACCTCACGGGCAGATTAGCCAAAAACATTCAGTACTTC
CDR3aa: CATSRDLTGRLAKNIQYF

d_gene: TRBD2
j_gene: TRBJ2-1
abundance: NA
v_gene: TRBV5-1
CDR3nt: TGCGCCAGCAGCACCTTCCCTAGCGGGGAGGACGATGAGCAGTTCTTC
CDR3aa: CASSTFPSGEDDEQFF

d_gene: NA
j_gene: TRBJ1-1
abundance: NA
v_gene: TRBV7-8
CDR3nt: TGTGCCAGCAGCTTATATCAGGGAGGGTCTGAAGCTTTCTTT
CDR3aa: CASSLYQGGSEAFF

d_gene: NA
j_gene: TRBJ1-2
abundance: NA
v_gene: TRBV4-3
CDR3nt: TGCGCCGGCAGCCAAGATGTGAACAGCATATACTATGGCTACACCTTC
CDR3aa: CAGSQDVNSIYYGYTF

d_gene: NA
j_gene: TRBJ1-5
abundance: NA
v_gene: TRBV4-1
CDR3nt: TGCGCCAGCAGCCAAGCCGCCGGGGCCCAGCCCCAGCATTTT
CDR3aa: CASSQAAGAQPQHF